This T cell receptor beta chain was found in a study of cytomegalovirus exposure and HLA in healthy donors. Study background: A later analysis reported the 120 validation repertoires used the same platform as the approximately 660 first-cohort repertoires.

To note about this clone: The antigen is undetermined.

Germline V gene sequence: CDR1 MGHDK, CDR2 SYGVNS. The CDR3 covers 11 residues. V lost 6 bases, J lost 5 bases, and 7 bases lay in between. Profiling relied on immunoSEQ multiplex PCR, and the TCRdb table lists in-frame clones only, not all of them. The sample holds about 190,000 clones, more than 75% seen once. Study-level points and caveats: Across donors, most TCRs were seen rarely, yet some public ones were widespread. It was found in a later analysis that first-cohort TCR clusters tended to co-occur in the approximately 120 validation repertoires.

This chain links TRBV25-1 with TRBJ2-5; D remains ambiguous. The sequence derives from a young woman in good health and CMV-seronegative. Sequenced sample: PBMCs. The CDR3 here is CASSLFETQYF. The CDR3 nucleotides are TGTGCCAGCAGCCTATTTGAGACCCAGTACTTC.